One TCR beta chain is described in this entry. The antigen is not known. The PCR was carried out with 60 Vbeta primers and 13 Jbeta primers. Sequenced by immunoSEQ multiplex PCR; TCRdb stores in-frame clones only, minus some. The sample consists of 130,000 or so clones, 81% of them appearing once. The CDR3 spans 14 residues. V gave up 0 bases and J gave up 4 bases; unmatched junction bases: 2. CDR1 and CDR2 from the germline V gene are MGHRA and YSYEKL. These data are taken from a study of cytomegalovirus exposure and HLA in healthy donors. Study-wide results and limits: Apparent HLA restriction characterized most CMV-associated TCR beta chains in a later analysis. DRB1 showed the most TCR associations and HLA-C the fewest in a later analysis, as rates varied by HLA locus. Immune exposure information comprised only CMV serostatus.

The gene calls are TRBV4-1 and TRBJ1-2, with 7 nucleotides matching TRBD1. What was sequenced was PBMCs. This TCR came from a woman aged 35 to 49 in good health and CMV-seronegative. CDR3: CASSQDGDSYGYTF. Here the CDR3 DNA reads TGCGCCAGCAGCCAAGACGGGGACAGCTATGGCTACACCTTC.